Listed below are T cell receptor beta chains from one sample, sequenced in a study of OX40 agonist ivuxolimab in advanced cancers. Here immunoSEQ multiplex PCR was the method, and the copy in TCRdb shows in-frame clones only, minus some. The top ten clones hold more than 25% of a sample with about 20,000 clones, 70% to 80% of them seen once. Sequenced here: CD4+ or CD8+ T cells sorted from blood, sampled in a trial of the OX40 agonist ivuxolimab. The receptors come from an adult with an advanced solid tumor such as melanoma, head and neck, liver or kidney cancer. The CDR3 runs from the conserved cysteine through the conserved F or W. The D gene is left open where the match is weak. The size entry is marked missing in some rows and otherwise reads once, few, many or a size class.

j_call: TRBJ2-7; d_call: NA; v_call: TRBV4-1; clone_size: NA; cdr3_nt: TGCGCCAGCAGCCCCACTGAATCACGGGACTACGAGCAGTACTTC; cdr3_aa: CASSPTESRDYEQYF
j_call: TRBJ2-7; d_call: NA; v_call: TRBV4-3; clone_size: NA; cdr3_nt: TGCGCCAGCAGCCAAGAAGGGGTCGGGGATTACGAGCAGTACTTC; cdr3_aa: CASSQEGVGDYEQYF
j_call: TRBJ1-1; d_call: NA; v_call: TRBV11-3; clone_size: NA; cdr3_nt: TGTGCCAGCAGCTTAGGAAGTCATCCCCCCTTAGAAGCTTTCTTT; cdr3_aa: CASSLGSHPPLEAFF
j_call: TRBJ2-2; d_call: TRBD2; v_call: TRBV15; clone_size: NA; cdr3_nt: TGTGCCACCAGCCCCCTTCGGGGGGGAAGGACCGGGGAGCTGTTTTTT; cdr3_aa: CATSPLRGGRTGELFF
j_call: TRBJ1-5; d_call: NA; v_call: TRBV7-6; clone_size: once; cdr3_nt: TGTGCCAGCAGCTTAGGACCGATCAATCAGCCCCAGCATTTT; cdr3_aa: CASSLGPINQPQHF
j_call: TRBJ2-7; d_call: TRBD1; v_call: TRBV6-5; clone_size: NA; cdr3_nt: TGTGCCAGCAGTTTAACAGGGGCTTACTTCTCCTACGAGCAGTACTTC; cdr3_aa: CASSLTGAYFSYEQYF
j_call: TRBJ1-1; d_call: NA; v_call: TRBV27; clone_size: once; cdr3_nt: TGTGCCAGCAGTTTAGCCCTCTTCACTGAAGCTTTCTTT; cdr3_aa: CASSLALFTEAFF
j_call: TRBJ1-1; d_call: NA; v_call: TRBV7-7; clone_size: NA; cdr3_nt: TGTGCTAGCAGCCCCTACTTACGGACAGTCCCCGCTCGAGCTTTCTTT; cdr3_aa: CASSPYLRTVPARAFF
j_call: TRBJ1-2; d_call: NA; v_call: TRBV7-9; clone_size: NA; cdr3_nt: TGTGCCAGCAGTTCTCGACAGCTCTATGGCTACACCTTC; cdr3_aa: CASSSRQLYGYTF
j_call: TRBJ1-3; d_call: NA; v_call: TRBV4-2; clone_size: NA; cdr3_nt: TGTGCCAGCAGCCAAGGAGGTGGGGAACCGCCTGGAAACACCATATATTTT; cdr3_aa: CASSQGGGEPPGNTIYF
j_call: TRBJ1-4; d_call: NA; v_call: TRBV7-8; clone_size: NA; cdr3_nt: TGTGCCAGCAGGGGGGGGTTATGGGAAAAACTGTTTTTT; cdr3_aa: CASRGGLWEKLFF
j_call: TRBJ2-3; d_call: TRBD1; v_call: TRBV28; clone_size: few; cdr3_nt: TGTGCCAGCAGTTCCCCGGACAGGGGGCGTGCAGATACGCAGTATTTT; cdr3_aa: CASSSPDRGRADTQYF
j_call: TRBJ2-7; d_call: NA; v_call: TRBV27; clone_size: NA; cdr3_nt: TGTGCCAGCAGTACAGGGTCATGGTACGAGCAGTACTTC; cdr3_aa: CASSTGSWYEQYF
j_call: TRBJ2-5; d_call: TRBD1; v_call: TRBV2; clone_size: once; cdr3_nt: TGTGCCAGCAAGTTTGACCCAAGACAGGGGACGCAAGAGACCCAGTACTTC; cdr3_aa: CASKFDPRQGTQETQYF
j_call: TRBJ1-2; d_call: NA; v_call: TRBV19; clone_size: NA; cdr3_nt: TGTGCCAGTAGTATCGGCGGGATTAACTATGGCTACACCTTC; cdr3_aa: CASSIGGINYGYTF
j_call: TRBJ2-2; d_call: TRBD1; v_call: TRBV6-5; clone_size: NA; cdr3_nt: TGTGCCAGCAGTTACTTCCGGGACAGATACACCGGGGAGCTGTTTTTT; cdr3_aa: CASSYFRDRYTGELFF
j_call: TRBJ1-6; d_call: TRBD1; v_call: TRBV19; clone_size: NA; cdr3_nt: TGTGCCAGTAGTATTACGGGACAGGGGATATCACCCCTCCACTTT; cdr3_aa: CASSITGQGISPLHF
j_call: TRBJ1-2; d_call: NA; v_call: TRBV9; clone_size: NA; cdr3_nt: TGTGCCAGCTACTCAGGACAAGGCTACACCTTC; cdr3_aa: CASYSGQGYTF
j_call: TRBJ2-1; d_call: NA; v_call: TRBV11-3; clone_size: NA; cdr3_nt: TGTGCCAGCAGCCCTCTAATAGCCTTCGATGAGCAGTTCTTC; cdr3_aa: CASSPLIAFDEQFF
j_call: TRBJ1-2; d_call: NA; v_call: TRBV29-1; clone_size: NA; cdr3_nt: TGCAGCGTAGACCGGGCCTATGGCTACACCTTC; cdr3_aa: CSVDRAYGYTF
j_call: TRBJ2-7; d_call: NA; v_call: TRBV7-6; clone_size: NA; cdr3_nt: TGTGCCAGCAGCTTAGCCGACAGTTACGAGCAGTACTTC; cdr3_aa: CASSLADSYEQYF
j_call: TRBJ2-7; d_call: TRBD1; v_call: TRBV7-8; clone_size: NA; cdr3_nt: TGTGCCAGCAGCCACCGGGACAGCTCCTACGAGCAGTACTTC; cdr3_aa: CASSHRDSSYEQYF
j_call: TRBJ2-7; d_call: TRBD1; v_call: TRBV7-2; clone_size: NA; cdr3_nt: TGTGCCAGCAGCCTGCTTGGACAGGGCTACGAGCAGTACTTC; cdr3_aa: CASSLLGQGYEQYF
j_call: TRBJ1-1; d_call: TRBD1; v_call: TRBV4-1; clone_size: few; cdr3_nt: TGCGCCAGCAGCCAGGGGGGACAGACGAACACTGAAGCTTTCTTT; cdr3_aa: CASSQGGQTNTEAFF
j_call: TRBJ2-7; d_call: NA; v_call: TRBV5-1; clone_size: once; cdr3_nt: TGCGCCAGCAGCCGCGGGACAGTCGGAGCCTACGAGCAGTACTTC; cdr3_aa: CASSRGTVGAYEQYF
j_call: TRBJ1-1; d_call: NA; v_call: TRBV4-3; clone_size: NA; cdr3_nt: TGCGCCAGCAGCCAAGCAAGTGGTAGTGAAGCTTTCTTT; cdr3_aa: CASSQASGSEAFF
j_call: TRBJ2-7; d_call: NA; v_call: TRBV19; clone_size: once; cdr3_nt: TGTGCCAGTAGTCTATACGGGGGCGACGCCTACGAGCAGTACTTC; cdr3_aa: CASSLYGGDAYEQYF
j_call: TRBJ2-1; d_call: NA; v_call: TRBV9; clone_size: NA; cdr3_nt: TGTGCCAGCAGCCCCCATAGGGGGGGAGATGAGGAGCAGTTCTTC; cdr3_aa: CASSPHRGGDEEQFF
j_call: TRBJ2-3; d_call: NA; v_call: TRBV28; clone_size: NA; cdr3_nt: TGTGCCAGCAGTCTCGGGACTTCCTCGGCAGATACGCAGTATTTT; cdr3_aa: CASSLGTSSADTQYF
j_call: TRBJ1-2; d_call: TRBD1; v_call: TRBV13; clone_size: few; cdr3_nt: TGTGCCAGCAGCCTTACCCTCCGGACAGGGGCAATCAACTATGGCTACACCTTC; cdr3_aa: CASSLTLRTGAINYGYTF
j_call: TRBJ2-7; d_call: NA; v_call: TRBV4-3; clone_size: NA; cdr3_nt: TGCGCCAGCAGCCAAGAAAGGTTGGACTACGAGCAGTACTTC; cdr3_aa: CASSQERLDYEQYF
j_call: TRBJ1-4; d_call: NA; v_call: TRBV2; clone_size: NA; cdr3_nt: TGTGCCAGCGGTCCCGATGAAAAACTGTTTTTT; cdr3_aa: CASGPDEKLFF
j_call: TRBJ2-7; d_call: TRBD2; v_call: TRBV5-6; clone_size: NA; cdr3_nt: TGTGCCAGCAGCTTGGCACTAGCGGGGATCTACGAGCAGTACTTC; cdr3_aa: CASSLALAGIYEQYF
j_call: TRBJ1-5; d_call: TRBD1; v_call: TRBV7-2; clone_size: NA; cdr3_nt: TGTGCCAGCAGCTTAAACACAGGGGGCTATAGCAATCAGCCCCAGCATTTT; cdr3_aa: CASSLNTGGYSNQPQHF
j_call: TRBJ2-1; d_call: NA; v_call: TRBV6-5; clone_size: NA; cdr3_nt: TGTGCCAGCAGTTACACCGGGACGGACTATGAGCAGTTCTTC; cdr3_aa: CASSYTGTDYEQFF
j_call: TRBJ1-1; d_call: NA; v_call: TRBV11-2; clone_size: NA; cdr3_nt: TGTGCCAGCAGCCCAGGATACATCACTGAAGCTTTCTTT; cdr3_aa: CASSPGYITEAFF
j_call: TRBJ2-5; d_call: NA; v_call: TRBV5-6; clone_size: once; cdr3_nt: TGTGCCAGCAGCCCTACTTCCCAAGAGACCCAGTACTTC; cdr3_aa: CASSPTSQETQYF
j_call: TRBJ2-6; d_call: TRBD1; v_call: TRBV29-1; clone_size: NA; cdr3_nt: TGCAGCGTCCCGACAGGGGTCGGGGCCAACGTCCTGACTTTC; cdr3_aa: CSVPTGVGANVLTF
j_call: TRBJ1-2; d_call: NA; v_call: TRBV10-3; clone_size: NA; cdr3_nt: TGTGCCATCCTGTCGGGGGGCTATGGCTACACCTTC; cdr3_aa: CAILSGGYGYTF
j_call: TRBJ2-7; d_call: TRBD2; v_call: TRBV19; clone_size: NA; cdr3_nt: TGTGCCAGTAGTTCCGTCGGGGGGTCTTTTGAGGAGCAGTACTTC; cdr3_aa: CASSSVGGSFEEQYF
j_call: TRBJ1-6; d_call: NA; v_call: TRBV2; clone_size: once; cdr3_nt: TGTGCCAGCACAGGTTCATGGGAAGGACTAATCCAAGATTCACCCCTCCACTTT; cdr3_aa: CASTGSWEGLIQDSPLHF
j_call: TRBJ1-2; d_call: NA; v_call: TRBV6-5; clone_size: NA; cdr3_nt: TGTGCCAGCAGTTACGTGGGCTTCTATGGCTACACCTTC; cdr3_aa: CASSYVGFYGYTF
j_call: TRBJ1-5; d_call: NA; v_call: TRBV5-6; clone_size: few; cdr3_nt: TGTGCCAGCAGCTTGGCCGGTCTCGGCCCCAATCAGCCCCAGCATTTT; cdr3_aa: CASSLAGLGPNQPQHF
j_call: TRBJ1-1; d_call: NA; v_call: TRBV29-1; clone_size: NA; cdr3_nt: TGCAGCGTTGGACATATCACAATTCGGAGGTACACTGAAGCTTTCTTT; cdr3_aa: CSVGHITIRRYTEAFF
j_call: TRBJ2-7; d_call: NA; v_call: TRBV18; clone_size: NA; cdr3_nt: TGTGCCAGCTCCGGGGACGACTCCTACGAGCAGTACTTC; cdr3_aa: CASSGDDSYEQYF
j_call: TRBJ2-7; d_call: NA; v_call: TRBV29-1; clone_size: NA; cdr3_nt: TGCAGCGTTGAAGCCACGGATAAAGTCTACGAGCAGTACTTC; cdr3_aa: CSVEATDKVYEQYF
j_call: TRBJ1-1; d_call: TRBD1; v_call: TRBV4-1; clone_size: NA; cdr3_nt: TGCGCCAGCAGCCAAGCACAGGGGGCGAGGACTGAAGCTTTCTTT; cdr3_aa: CASSQAQGARTEAFF
j_call: TRBJ2-2; d_call: NA; v_call: TRBV7-3; clone_size: once; cdr3_nt: TGTGCCAGCAGCTTATTGGTCGGGGGTTCTGGGGAGCTGTTTTTT; cdr3_aa: CASSLLVGGSGELFF
j_call: TRBJ2-1; d_call: NA; v_call: TRBV19; clone_size: NA; cdr3_nt: TGTGCCAGTAGTGAGCCGGGGAGTGCCTACAATGAGCAGTTCTTC; cdr3_aa: CASSEPGSAYNEQFF
j_call: TRBJ2-1; d_call: NA; v_call: TRBV7-9; clone_size: NA; cdr3_nt: TGTGCCAGCAGATACGGACCGAGCGAGCAGTTCTTC; cdr3_aa: CASRYGPSEQFF
j_call: TRBJ2-7; d_call: NA; v_call: TRBV7-9; clone_size: NA; cdr3_nt: TGTGCCAGCAGCCAAGCATTTCCCTACGAGCAGTACTTC; cdr3_aa: CASSQAFPYEQYF
j_call: TRBJ2-7; d_call: NA; v_call: TRBV27; clone_size: once; cdr3_nt: TGTGCCAGCAGTTCCACCTCAGGGGGGGACGAGCAGTACTTC; cdr3_aa: CASSSTSGGDEQYF
j_call: TRBJ1-1; d_call: NA; v_call: TRBV10-1; clone_size: NA; cdr3_nt: TGCGCCAGCAGTAAGGGTCACACTGAAGCTTTCTTT; cdr3_aa: CASSKGHTEAFF
j_call: TRBJ1-1; d_call: NA; v_call: TRBV5-1; clone_size: few; cdr3_nt: TGCGCCAGCAGCTTCAGGGTAGGGGTTAGCACTGAAGCTTTCTTT; cdr3_aa: CASSFRVGVSTEAFF
j_call: TRBJ1-1; d_call: NA; v_call: TRBV11-2; clone_size: NA; cdr3_nt: TGTGCCAGCAGCGGGGACACTAGTGAAGCTTTCTTT; cdr3_aa: CASSGDTSEAFF
j_call: TRBJ1-1; d_call: NA; v_call: TRBV28; clone_size: NA; cdr3_nt: TGTGCCAGCAGTATGATCATCCAGATGAACACTGAAGCTTTCTTT; cdr3_aa: CASSMIIQMNTEAFF
j_call: TRBJ2-7; d_call: NA; v_call: TRBV7-9; clone_size: NA; cdr3_nt: TGTGCCAGCAGCCCCCCCCGGTACTACGAGCAGTACTTC; cdr3_aa: CASSPPRYYEQYF